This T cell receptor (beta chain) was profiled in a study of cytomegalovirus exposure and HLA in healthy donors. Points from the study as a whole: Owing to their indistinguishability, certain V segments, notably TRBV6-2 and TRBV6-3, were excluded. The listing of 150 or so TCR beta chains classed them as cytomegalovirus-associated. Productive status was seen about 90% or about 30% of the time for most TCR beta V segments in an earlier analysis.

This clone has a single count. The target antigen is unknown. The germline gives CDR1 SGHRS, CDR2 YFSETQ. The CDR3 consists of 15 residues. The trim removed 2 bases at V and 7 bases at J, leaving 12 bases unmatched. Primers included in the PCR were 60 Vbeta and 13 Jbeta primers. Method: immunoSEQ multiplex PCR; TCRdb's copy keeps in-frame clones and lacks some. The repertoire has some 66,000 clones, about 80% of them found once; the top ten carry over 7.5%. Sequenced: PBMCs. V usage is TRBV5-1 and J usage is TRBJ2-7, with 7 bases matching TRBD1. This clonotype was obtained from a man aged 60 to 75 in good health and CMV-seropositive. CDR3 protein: CASSFIGTAPTEQYF. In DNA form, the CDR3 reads TGCGCCAGCAGCTTTATTGGGACAGCGCCTACGGAGCAGTACTTC.